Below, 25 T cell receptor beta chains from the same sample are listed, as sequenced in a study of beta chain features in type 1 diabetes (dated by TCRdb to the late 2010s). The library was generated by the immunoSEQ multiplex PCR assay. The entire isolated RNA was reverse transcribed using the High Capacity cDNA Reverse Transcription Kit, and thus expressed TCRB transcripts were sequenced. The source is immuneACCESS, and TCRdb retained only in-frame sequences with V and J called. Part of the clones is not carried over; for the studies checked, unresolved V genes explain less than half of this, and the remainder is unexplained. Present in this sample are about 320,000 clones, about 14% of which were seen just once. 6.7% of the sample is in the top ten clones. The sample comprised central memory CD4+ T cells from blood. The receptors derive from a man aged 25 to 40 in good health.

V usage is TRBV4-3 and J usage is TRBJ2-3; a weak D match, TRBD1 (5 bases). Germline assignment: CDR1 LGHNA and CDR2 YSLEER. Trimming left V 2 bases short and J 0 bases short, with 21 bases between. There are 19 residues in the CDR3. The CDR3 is CASSQSYEGARPSTDTQYF. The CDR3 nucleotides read TGCGCCAGCAGCCAATCCTATGAAGGGGCGAGACCTAGCACAGATACGCAGTATTTT.

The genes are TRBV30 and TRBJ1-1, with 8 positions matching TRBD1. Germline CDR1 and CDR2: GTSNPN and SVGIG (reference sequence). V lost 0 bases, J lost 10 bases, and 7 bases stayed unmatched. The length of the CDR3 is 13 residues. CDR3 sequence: CAWSVDRGGGAFF. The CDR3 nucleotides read TGTGCCTGGAGTGTAGACAGGGGCGGTGGAGCTTTCTTT.

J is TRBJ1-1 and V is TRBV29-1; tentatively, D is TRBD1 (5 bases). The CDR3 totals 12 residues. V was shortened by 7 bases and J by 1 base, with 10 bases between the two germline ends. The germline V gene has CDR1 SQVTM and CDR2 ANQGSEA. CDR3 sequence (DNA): TGCAGCGGTGGGGCCGGGAACACTGAAGCTTTCTTT. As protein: CSGGAGNTEAFF.

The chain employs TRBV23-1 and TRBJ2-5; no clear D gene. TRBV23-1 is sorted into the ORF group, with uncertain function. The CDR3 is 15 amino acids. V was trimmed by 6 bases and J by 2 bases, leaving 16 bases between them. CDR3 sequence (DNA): TGCGCCAGCAGCCCCGGCAAACACCGGCAAGAGACCCAGTACTTC. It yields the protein CASSPGKHRQETQYF.

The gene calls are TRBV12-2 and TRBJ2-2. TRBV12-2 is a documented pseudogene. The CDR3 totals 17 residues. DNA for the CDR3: TGTGCAAGTCGCTTAGTTGTAGTGGGACCTAAGCCCGGGGAGCTGTTTTTT. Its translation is CASRLVVVGPKPGELFF.

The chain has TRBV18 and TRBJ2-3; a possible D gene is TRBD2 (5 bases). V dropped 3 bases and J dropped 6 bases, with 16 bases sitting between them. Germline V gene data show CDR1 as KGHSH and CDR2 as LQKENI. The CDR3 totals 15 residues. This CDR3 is CASSPGGAFGDTQYF. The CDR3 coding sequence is TGTGCCAGCTCACCTGGAGGTGCGTTTGGGGATACGCAGTATTTT.

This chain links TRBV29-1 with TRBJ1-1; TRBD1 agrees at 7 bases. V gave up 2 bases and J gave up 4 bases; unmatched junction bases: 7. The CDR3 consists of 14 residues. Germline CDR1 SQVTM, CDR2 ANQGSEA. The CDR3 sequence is CSVERGGASTEAFF. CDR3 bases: TGCAGCGTTGAAAGAGGGGGCGCTTCCACTGAAGCTTTCTTT.

DNA of the CDR3: TGTGCCATCAGCCCCGGGACTAGCGGGAAAAGCGAGCAGTACGTC. Encoded protein: CAISPGTSGKSEQYV. The J gene is TRBJ2-7, the V gene TRBV10-3; 13 nucleotides line up with TRBD2. Looked up from germline, CDR1 is ENHRY and CDR2 is SYGVKD. This CDR3 has 15 amino acids. Trimming at V came to 6 bases and at J to 6 bases, leaving 8 bases not matched to a gene.

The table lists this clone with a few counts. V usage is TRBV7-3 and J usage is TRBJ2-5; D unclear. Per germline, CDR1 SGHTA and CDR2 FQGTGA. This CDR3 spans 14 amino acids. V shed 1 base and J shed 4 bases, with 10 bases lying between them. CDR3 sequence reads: CASSLRGFGETQYF. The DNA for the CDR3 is TGTGCCAGCAGCTTAAGGGGTTTTGGAGAGACCCAGTACTTC.

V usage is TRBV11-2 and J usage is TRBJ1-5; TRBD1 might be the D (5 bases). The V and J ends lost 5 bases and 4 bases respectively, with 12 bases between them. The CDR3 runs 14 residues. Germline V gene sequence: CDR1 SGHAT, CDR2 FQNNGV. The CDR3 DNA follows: TGTGCCAGCAGCCTATTCAGGGATAATCAGCCCCAGCATTTT. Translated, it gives CASSLFRDNQPQHF.

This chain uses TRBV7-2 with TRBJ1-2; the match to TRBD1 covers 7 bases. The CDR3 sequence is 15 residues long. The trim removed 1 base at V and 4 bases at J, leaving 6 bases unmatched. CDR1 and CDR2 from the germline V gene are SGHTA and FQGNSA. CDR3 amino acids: CASSLDPQGIYGYTF. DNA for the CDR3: TGTGCCAGCAGCTTAGACCCACAGGGGATCTATGGCTACACCTTC.

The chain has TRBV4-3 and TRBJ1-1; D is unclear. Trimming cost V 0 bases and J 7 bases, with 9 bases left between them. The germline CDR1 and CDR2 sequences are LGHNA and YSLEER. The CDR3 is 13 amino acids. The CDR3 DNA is TGCGCCAGCAGCCAAGACGGGAAAGGTGAAGCTTTCTTT. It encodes CASSQDGKGEAFF.

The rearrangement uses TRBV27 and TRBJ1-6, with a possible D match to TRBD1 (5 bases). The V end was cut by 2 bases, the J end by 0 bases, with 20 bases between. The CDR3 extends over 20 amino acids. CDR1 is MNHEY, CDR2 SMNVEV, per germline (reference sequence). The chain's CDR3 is CASSLGAPSIGDSYNSPLHF. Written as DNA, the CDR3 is TGTGCCAGCAGTTTAGGGGCGCCATCAATTGGGGACTCCTATAATTCACCCCTCCACTTT.

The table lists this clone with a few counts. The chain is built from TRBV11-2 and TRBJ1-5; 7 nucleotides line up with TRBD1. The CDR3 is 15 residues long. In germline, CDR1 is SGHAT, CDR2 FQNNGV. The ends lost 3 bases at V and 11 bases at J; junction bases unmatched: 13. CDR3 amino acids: CASSLRGQGRGAQHF. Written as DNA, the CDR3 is TGTGCCAGCAGCTTGAGGGGGCAGGGCCGGGGGGCCCAGCATTTT.

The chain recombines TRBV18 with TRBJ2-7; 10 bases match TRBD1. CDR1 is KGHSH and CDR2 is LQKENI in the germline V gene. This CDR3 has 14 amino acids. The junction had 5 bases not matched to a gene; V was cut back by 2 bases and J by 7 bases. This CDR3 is CASSPGTGAREQYF. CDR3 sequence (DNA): TGTGCCAGCTCACCAGGGACAGGGGCGAGGGAGCAGTACTTC.

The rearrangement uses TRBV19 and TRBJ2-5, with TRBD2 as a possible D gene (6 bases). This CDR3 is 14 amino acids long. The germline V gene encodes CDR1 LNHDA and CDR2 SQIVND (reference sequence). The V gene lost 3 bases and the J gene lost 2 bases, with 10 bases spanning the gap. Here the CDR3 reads CASSIWGTQETQYF. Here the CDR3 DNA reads TGTGCCAGTAGTATCTGGGGGACTCAAGAGACCCAGTACTTC.

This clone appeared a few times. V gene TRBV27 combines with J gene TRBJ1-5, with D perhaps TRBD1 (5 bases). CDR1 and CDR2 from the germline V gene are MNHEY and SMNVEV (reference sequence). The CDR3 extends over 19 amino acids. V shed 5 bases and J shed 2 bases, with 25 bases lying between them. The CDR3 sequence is CASSRSGAQGLGGNQPQHF. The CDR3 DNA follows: TGTGCCAGCAGTCGATCAGGCGCGCAGGGTTTGGGGGGCAATCAGCCCCAGCATTTT.

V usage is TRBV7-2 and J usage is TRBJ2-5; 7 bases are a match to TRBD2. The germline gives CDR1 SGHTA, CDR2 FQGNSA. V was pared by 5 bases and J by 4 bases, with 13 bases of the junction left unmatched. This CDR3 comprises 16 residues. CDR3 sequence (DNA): TGTGCCAGCAGCCCCAGTTTAAGGACTAGTGGAGAGACCCAGTACTTC. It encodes CASSPSLRTSGETQYF. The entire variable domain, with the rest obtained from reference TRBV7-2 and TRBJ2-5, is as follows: GAGVSQSPSNKVTEKGKDVELRCDPISGHTALYWYRQSLGQGLEFLIYFQGNSAPDKSGLPSDRFSAERTGGSVSTLTIQRTQQEDSAVYLCASSPSLRTSGETQYFGPGTRLLVL.

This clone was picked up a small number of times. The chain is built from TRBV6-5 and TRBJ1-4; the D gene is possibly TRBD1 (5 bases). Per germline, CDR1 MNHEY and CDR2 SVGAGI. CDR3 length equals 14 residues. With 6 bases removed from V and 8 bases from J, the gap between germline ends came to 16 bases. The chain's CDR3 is CASSRQRGREKLFF. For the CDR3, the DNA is TGTGCCAGCAGCCGACAGCGGGGAAGGGAAAAACTGTTTTTT.

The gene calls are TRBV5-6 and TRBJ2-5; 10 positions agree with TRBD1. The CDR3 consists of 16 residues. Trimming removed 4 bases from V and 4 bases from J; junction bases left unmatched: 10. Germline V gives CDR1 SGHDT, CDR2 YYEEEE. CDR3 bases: TGTGCCAGCAGCCGGGGGACAGGGGTTGTGTTAGAGACCCAGTACTTC. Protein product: CASSRGTGVVLETQYF.

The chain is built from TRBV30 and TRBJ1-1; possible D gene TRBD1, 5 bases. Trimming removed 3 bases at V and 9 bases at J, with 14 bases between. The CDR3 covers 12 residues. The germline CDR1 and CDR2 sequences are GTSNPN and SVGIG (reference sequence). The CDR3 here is CAWSDAQGKAFF. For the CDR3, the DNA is TGTGCCTGGAGCGACGCCCAGGGCAAAGCTTTCTTT.

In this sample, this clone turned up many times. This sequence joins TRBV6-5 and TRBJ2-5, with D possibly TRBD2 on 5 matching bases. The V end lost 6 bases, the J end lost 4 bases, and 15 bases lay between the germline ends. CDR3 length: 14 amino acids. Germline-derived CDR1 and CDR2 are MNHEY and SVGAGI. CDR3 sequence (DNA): TGTGCCAGCAGGAACTCGGGGTTTGGAGAGACCCAGTACTTC. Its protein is CASRNSGFGETQYF.

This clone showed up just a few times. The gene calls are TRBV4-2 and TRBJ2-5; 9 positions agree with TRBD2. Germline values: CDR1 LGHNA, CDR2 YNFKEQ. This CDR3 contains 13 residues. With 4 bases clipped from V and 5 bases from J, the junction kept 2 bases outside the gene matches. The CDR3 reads CASSPTSGETQYF. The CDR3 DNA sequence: TGTGCCAGCAGCCCGACTAGCGGTGAGACCCAGTACTTC.

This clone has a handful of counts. In DNA, the CDR3 is TGTGCCAGCAGCTGGGACAGGGACCGCTATGGCTACACCTTC. The encoded protein is CASSWDRDRYGYTF. V and J are TRBV7-2 and TRBJ1-2; 9 bases agree with TRBD1. The CDR3 has 14 amino acids. V shed 4 bases and J 4 bases; nucleotides not matched to a gene: 4. Germline lookup yields CDR1 SGHTA and CDR2 FQGNSA. Together with reference TRBV7-2 and TRBJ1-2, the CDR3 gives the full variable domain: GAGVSQSPSNKVTEKGKDVELRCDPISGHTALYWYRQSLGQGLEFLIYFQGNSAPDKSGLPSDRFSAERTGGSVSTLTIQRTQQEDSAVYLCASSWDRDRYGYTFGSGTRLTVV.

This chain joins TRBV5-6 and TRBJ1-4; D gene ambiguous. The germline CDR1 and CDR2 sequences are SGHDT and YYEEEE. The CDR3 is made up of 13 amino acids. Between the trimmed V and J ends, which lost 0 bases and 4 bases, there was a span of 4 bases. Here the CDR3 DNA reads TGTGCCAGCAGCTTGGACGTTAATGAAAAACTGTTTTTT. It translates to CASSLDVNEKLFF.